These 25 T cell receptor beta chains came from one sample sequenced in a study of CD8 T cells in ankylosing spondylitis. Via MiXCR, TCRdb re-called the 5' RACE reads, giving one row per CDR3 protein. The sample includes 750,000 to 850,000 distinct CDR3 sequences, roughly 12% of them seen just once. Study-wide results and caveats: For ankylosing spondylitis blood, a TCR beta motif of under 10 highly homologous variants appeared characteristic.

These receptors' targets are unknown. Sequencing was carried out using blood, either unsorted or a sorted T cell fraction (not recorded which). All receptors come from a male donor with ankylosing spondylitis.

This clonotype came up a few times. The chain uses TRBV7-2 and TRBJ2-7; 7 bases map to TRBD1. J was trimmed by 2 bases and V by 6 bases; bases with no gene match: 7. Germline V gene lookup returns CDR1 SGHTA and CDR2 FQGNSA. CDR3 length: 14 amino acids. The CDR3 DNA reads TGTGCCAGCAGAGAACGACAGGGACCCTACGAGCAGTACTTC. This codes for CASRERQGPYEQYF.

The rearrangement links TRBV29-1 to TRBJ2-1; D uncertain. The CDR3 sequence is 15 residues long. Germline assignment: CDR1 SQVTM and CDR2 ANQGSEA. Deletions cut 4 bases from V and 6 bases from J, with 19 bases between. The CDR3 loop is CSVGLGQFSTNEQFF. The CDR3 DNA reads TGCAGCGTTGGGTTGGGTCAGTTCAGCACCAATGAGCAGTTCTTC.

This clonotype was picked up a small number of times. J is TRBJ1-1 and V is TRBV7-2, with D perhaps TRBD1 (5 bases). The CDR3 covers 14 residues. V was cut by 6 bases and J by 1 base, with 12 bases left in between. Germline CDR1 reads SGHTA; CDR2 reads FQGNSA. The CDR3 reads CASSRGARNTEAFF. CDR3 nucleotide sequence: TGTGCCAGCAGTCGCGGGGCCAGGAACACTGAAGCTTTCTTT.

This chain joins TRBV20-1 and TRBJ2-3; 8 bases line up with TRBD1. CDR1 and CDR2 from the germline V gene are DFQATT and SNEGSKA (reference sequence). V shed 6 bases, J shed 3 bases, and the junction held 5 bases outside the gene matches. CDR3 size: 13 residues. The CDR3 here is CSANRGTTDTQYF. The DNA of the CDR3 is TGCAGTGCCAACAGGGGGACAACAGATACGCAGTATTTT.

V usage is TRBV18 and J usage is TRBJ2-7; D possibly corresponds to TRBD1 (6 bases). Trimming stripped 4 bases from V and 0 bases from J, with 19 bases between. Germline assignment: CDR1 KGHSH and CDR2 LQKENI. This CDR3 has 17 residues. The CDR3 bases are TGTGCCAGCTCACAAAGGGCCGGGACACTGAGCTCCTACGAGCAGTACTTC. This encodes CASSQRAGTLSSYEQYF.

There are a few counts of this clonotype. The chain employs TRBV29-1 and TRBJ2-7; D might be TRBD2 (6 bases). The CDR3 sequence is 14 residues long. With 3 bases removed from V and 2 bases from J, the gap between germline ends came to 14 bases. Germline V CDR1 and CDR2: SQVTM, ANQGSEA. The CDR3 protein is CSVDHAGLPYEQYF. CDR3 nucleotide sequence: TGCAGCGTTGATCATGCGGGACTTCCCTACGAGCAGTACTTC.

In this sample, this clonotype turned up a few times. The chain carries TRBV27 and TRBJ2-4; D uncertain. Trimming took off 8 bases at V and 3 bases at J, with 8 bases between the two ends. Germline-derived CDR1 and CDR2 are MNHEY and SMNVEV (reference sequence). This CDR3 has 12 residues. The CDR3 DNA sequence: TGTGCCAGCCCAGTAGGCAAAAACATTCAGTACTTC. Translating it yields CASPVGKNIQYF.

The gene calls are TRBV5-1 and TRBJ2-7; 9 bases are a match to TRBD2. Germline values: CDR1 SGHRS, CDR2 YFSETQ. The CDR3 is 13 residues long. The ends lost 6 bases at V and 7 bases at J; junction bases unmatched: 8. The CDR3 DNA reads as TGCGCCAGCAAGGCGGGAGGGCCGGGTGAGCAGTACTTC. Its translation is CASKAGGPGEQYF.

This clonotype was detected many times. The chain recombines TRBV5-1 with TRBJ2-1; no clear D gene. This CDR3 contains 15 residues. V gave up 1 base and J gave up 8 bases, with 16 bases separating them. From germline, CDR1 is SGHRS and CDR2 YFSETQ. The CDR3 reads CASSLIVPYTDEQFF. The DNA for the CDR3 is TGCGCCAGCAGCTTGATAGTCCCCTACACCGATGAGCAGTTCTTC.

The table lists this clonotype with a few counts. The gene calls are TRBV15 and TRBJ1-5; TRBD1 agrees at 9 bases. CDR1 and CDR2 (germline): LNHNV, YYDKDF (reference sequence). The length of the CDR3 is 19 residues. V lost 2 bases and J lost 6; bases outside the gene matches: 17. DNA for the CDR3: TGTGCCACCAGCAGAACGAACAGCCCCGCGACAGGGGGAACTCAGCCCCAGCATTTT. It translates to CATSRTNSPATGGTQPQHF.

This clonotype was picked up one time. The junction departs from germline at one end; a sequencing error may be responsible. The CDR3 nucleotides are TGTGCCAGCAGGTTAGCAGGGCGCACAGATACGCAGTATTTT. Its protein product is CASRLAGRTDTQYF. The chain is built from TRBV7-2 and TRBJ2-3; possible D gene TRBD1, 5 bases. From germline, CDR1 is SGHTA and CDR2 FQGNSA. The CDR3 spans 14 residues. Full variable domain (remainder filled in from reference TRBV7-2 and TRBJ2-3): GAGVSQSPSNKVTEKGKDVELRCDPISGHTALYWYRQSLGQGLEFLIYFQGNSAPDKSGLPSDRFSAERTGGSVSTLTIQRTQQEDSAVYLCASRLAGRTDTQYFGPGTRLTVL.

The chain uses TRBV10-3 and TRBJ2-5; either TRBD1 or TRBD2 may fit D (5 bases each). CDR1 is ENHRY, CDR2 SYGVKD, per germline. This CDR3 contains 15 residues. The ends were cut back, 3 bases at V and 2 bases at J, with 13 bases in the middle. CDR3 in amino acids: CAISEPGRGQETQYF. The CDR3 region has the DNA TGTGCCATCAGTGAACCGGGACGCGGACAAGAGACCCAGTACTTC.

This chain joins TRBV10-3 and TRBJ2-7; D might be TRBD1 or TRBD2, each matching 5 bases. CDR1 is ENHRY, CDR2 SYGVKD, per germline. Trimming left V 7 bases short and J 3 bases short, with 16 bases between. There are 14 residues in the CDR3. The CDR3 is CAITKGDGGYEQYF. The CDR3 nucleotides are TGTGCCATCACGAAAGGGGACGGCGGCTACGAGCAGTACTTC.

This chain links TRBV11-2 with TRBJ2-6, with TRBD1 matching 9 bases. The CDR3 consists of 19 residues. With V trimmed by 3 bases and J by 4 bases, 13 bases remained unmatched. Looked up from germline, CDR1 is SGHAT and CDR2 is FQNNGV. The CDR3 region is CASSFKSGQGVGGANVLTF. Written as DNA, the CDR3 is TGTGCCAGCAGCTTTAAATCGGGACAGGGAGTCGGCGGGGCCAACGTCCTGACTTTC.

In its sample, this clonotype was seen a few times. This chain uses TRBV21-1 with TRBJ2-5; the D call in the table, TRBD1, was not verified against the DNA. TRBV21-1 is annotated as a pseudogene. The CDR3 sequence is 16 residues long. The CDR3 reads CASSKYVRTGEETQYF. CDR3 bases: TGTGCCAGCAGCAAATACGTTAGGACAGGGGAAGAGACCCAGTACTTC.

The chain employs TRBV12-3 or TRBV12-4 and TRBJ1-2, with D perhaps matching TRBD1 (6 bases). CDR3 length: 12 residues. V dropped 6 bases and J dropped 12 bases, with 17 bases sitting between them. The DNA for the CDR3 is TGTGCCAGCAGCCTGAGGGGACAATATAACACCTTC. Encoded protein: CASSLRGQYNTF.

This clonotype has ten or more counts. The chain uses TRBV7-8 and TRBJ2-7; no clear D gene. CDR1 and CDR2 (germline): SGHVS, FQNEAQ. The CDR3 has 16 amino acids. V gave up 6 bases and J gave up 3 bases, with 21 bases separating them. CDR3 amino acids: CASSLPAQLLNYEQYF. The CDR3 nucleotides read TGTGCCAGCAGTCTCCCCGCCCAGTTGTTAAACTACGAGCAGTACTTC. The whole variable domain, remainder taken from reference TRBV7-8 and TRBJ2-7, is GAGVSQSPRYKVAKRGQDVALRCDPISGHVSLFWYQQALGQGPEFLTYFQNEAQLDKSGLPSDRFFAERPEGSVSTLKIQRTQQEDSAVYLCASSLPAQLLNYEQYFGPGTRLTVT.

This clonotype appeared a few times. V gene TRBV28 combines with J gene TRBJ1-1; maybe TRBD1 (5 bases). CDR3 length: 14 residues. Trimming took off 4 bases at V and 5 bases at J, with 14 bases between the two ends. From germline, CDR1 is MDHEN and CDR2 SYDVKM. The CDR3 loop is CASSSITGRTEAFF. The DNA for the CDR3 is TGTGCCAGCAGTTCGATTACAGGAAGGACTGAAGCTTTCTTT.

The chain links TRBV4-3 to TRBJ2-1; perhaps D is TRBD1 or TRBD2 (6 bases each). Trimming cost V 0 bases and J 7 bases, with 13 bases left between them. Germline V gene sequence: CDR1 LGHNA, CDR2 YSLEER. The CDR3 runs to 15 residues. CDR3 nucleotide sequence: TGCGCCAGCAGCCAAGATAGGGGGGAGGATAATGAGCAGTTCTTC. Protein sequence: CASSQDRGEDNEQFF.

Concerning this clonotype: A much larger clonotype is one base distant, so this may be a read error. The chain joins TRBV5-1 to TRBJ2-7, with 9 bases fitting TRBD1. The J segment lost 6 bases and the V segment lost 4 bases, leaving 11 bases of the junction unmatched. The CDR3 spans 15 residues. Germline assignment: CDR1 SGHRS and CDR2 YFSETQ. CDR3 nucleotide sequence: TGCGCCAGCAGCCTTACCGACAGGGGGAGGGGCGAGCAGTACTTC. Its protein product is CASSLTDRGRGEQYF.

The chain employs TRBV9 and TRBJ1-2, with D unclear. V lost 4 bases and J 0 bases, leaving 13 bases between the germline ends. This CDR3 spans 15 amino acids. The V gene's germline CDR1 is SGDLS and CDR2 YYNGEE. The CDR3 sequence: CASSSGSRANYGYTF. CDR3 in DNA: TGTGCCAGCAGCTCGGGTAGCAGAGCTAACTATGGCTACACCTTC.

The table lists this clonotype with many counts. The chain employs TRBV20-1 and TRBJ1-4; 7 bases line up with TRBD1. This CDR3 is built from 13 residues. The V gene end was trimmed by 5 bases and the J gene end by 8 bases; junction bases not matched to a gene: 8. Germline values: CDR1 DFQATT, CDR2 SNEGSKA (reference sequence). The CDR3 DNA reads TGCAGTGCTCTGAGGGGGCCAGGAGAAAAACTGTTTTTT. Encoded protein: CSALRGPGEKLFF.

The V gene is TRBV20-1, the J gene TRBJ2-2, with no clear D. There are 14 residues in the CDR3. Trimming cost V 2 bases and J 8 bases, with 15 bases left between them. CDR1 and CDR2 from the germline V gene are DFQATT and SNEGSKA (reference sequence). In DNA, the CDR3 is TGCAGTGCTAGACCAGCGAATAAGATTGGGGAGCTGTTTTTT. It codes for CSARPANKIGELFF.

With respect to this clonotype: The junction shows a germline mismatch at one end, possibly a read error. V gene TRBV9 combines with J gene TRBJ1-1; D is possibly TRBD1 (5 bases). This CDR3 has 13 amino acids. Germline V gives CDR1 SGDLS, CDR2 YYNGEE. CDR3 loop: CASSVGTDTEVFF. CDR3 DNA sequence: TGTGCCAGCAGCGTAGGCACGGACACTGAAGTTTTCTTT.

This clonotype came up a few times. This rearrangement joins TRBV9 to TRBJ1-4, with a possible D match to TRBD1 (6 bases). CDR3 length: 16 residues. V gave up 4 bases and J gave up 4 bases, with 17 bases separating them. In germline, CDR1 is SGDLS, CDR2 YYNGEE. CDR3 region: CASSPRGGQHNEKLFF. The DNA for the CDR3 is TGTGCCAGCAGCCCCAGGGGTGGGCAGCATAATGAAAAACTGTTTTTT.